Shown below are 16 T cell receptor beta chains from a single sample sequenced in a study of blood T cell repertoires in COVID-19. The table came from immunoSEQ multiplex PCR; TCRdb's copy has only in-frame clones and leaves some out. The data contain 120,000 or so clones, around 70% of them seen just once; the ten biggest clones take up 5.5%. The sample was peripheral blood. These TCRs come from a man in his sixties with acute or convalescent COVID-19.

J is TRBJ1-2 and V is TRBV12-5; no clear D gene. Trimming took 0 bases from V and 0 from J, leaving 8 bases between them. CDR1 is LGHNT, CDR2 FRNRAP, per germline. This CDR3 has 15 amino acids. CDR3 DNA sequence: TGTGCTAGTGGTTTGGTACACAGACCTAACTATGGCTACACCTTC. This encodes CASGLVHRPNYGYTF.

Only a few counts were recorded for this clone. The CDR3 here is CAWSRTAAGNEQFF. For the CDR3, the DNA is TGTGCCTGGAGTCGGACAGCGGCAGGGAATGAGCAGTTCTTC. The chain recombines TRBV30 with TRBJ2-1; D is perhaps TRBD1 (6 bases). Trimming stripped 2 bases from V and 7 bases from J, with 15 bases between. Germline V gives CDR1 GTSNPN, CDR2 SVGIG (reference sequence). This CDR3 region has 14 residues.

The chain employs TRBV4-1 and TRBJ1-2; the match to TRBD1 covers 7 bases. This CDR3 has 16 amino acids. The junction had 6 bases not matched to a gene; V was cut back by 1 base and J by 1 base. Germline CDR1 reads MGHRA; CDR2 reads YSYEKL. CDR3 protein: CASSQGTTGNNYGYTF. CDR3 DNA: TGCGCCAGCAGCCAAGGAACGACAGGGAATAACTATGGCTACACCTTC.

J is TRBJ2-3 and V is TRBV4-2, with TRBD2 matching 7 bases. V gave up 3 bases and J gave up 5 bases; unmatched junction bases: 8. The CDR3 has 15 residues. CDR1 is LGHNA and CDR2 is YNFKEQ in the germline V gene. The CDR3: CASSQELAGIDTQYF. In DNA form, the CDR3 reads TGTGCCAGCAGCCAGGAATTAGCGGGTATAGATACGCAGTATTTT.

This chain connects TRBV11-1 to TRBJ1-5, with TRBD1 as a possible D gene (5 bases). V dropped 2 bases and J dropped 6 bases, with 8 bases sitting between them. The CDR3 runs to 13 residues. Germline CDR1 SGHAT, CDR2 FQDESV (reference sequence). The CDR3 nucleotides read TGTGCCAGCAGCTTAATGCAGGGTCAGCCCCAGCATTTT. Translated, it gives CASSLMQGQPQHF.

CDR3 sequence: CASSLEAGYNSPLHF. The CDR3 DNA sequence: TGTGCCAGCAGCTTGGAGGCAGGATATAATTCACCCCTCCACTTT. The V and J genes are TRBV5-6 and TRBJ1-6; no clear D. The ends were cut back, 0 bases at V and 4 bases at J, with 8 bases in the middle. Germline values: CDR1 SGHDT, CDR2 YYEEEE. CDR3 length equals 15 residues.

The J gene is TRBJ1-6, the V gene TRBV7-8; a weak D match, TRBD1 (5 bases). The V end lost 4 bases, the J end lost 7 bases, and 11 bases lay between the germline ends. Per the germline V gene, CDR1 is SGHVS and CDR2 is FQNEAQ. The CDR3 loop spans 14 amino acids. The CDR3: CASSSGILNSPLHF. CDR3 in DNA: TGTGCCAGCAGCTCAGGGATTTTAAATTCACCCCTCCACTTT.

This chain links TRBV11-3 with TRBJ2-1; TRBD2 aligns across 13 bases. CDR1 is SGHNT and CDR2 is YENEEA in the germline V gene. CDR3 length: 18 residues. V lost 3 bases and J lost 5; bases outside the gene matches: 10. CDR3 region: CASSLAGAGLAGHNEQFF. The CDR3 DNA reads TGTGCCAGCAGCTTGGCGGGTGCGGGACTAGCGGGACACAATGAGCAGTTCTTC.

This clone was found once. One end of the junction does not line up with germline, which may come from a read error. V usage is TRBV6-2 or TRBV6-3 and J usage is TRBJ1-1; TRBD1 aligns across 11 bases. The germline V gene has CDR1 MNHEY and CDR2 SVGEGT. This CDR3 has 14 residues. Here the CDR3 DNA reads TGTTCCAGCAGCCGGACAGGGGGCAATGCTGAAGCTTTCTTT. It is translated as CSSSRTGGNAEAFF.

The V call is TRBV18, the J call TRBJ1-1; TRBD1 aligns across 9 bases. Germline CDR1 and CDR2: KGHSH and LQKENI. With 6 bases clipped from V and 3 bases from J, the junction kept 5 bases outside the gene matches. The CDR3 has 14 residues. The CDR3 DNA sequence: TGTGCCAGCTCTCGGGACAGGGAGGACACTGAAGCTTTCTTT. Its protein is CASSRDREDTEAFF.

The rearrangement links TRBV9 to TRBJ2-1, with D perhaps TRBD2 (6 bases). Trimming removed 2 bases at V and 4 bases at J, with 16 bases between. CDR1 and CDR2 from the germline V gene are SGDLS and YYNGEE. The CDR3 runs 16 residues. CDR3 residues: CASSVSVGGRYNEQFF. The DNA for the CDR3 is TGTGCCAGCAGCGTCTCAGTGGGAGGACGATACAATGAGCAGTTCTTC.

This clone was counted once. The gene calls are TRBV18 and TRBJ1-2; 9 bases match TRBD1. The trim removed 1 base at V and 0 bases at J, leaving 9 bases unmatched. The CDR3 sequence is 18 residues long. The V gene's germline CDR1 is KGHSH and CDR2 LQKENI. CDR3 residues: CASSPQGTGNIPNYGYTF. As DNA, the CDR3 is TGTGCCAGCTCACCACAGGGGACAGGGAATATTCCTAACTATGGCTACACCTTC.

The CDR3, as DNA: TGTGCCACCCGGCCTAGCGGGCGCACAGATACGCAGTATTTT. As protein: CATRPSGRTDTQYF. The chain employs TRBV19 and TRBJ2-3; TRBD2 aligns across 8 bases. With 10 bases clipped from V and 1 base from J, the junction kept 7 bases outside the gene matches. This CDR3 has 14 residues. Per germline, CDR1 LNHDA and CDR2 SQIVND (reference sequence).

The J gene is TRBJ2-1, the V gene TRBV10-3; TRBD2 agrees at 8 bases. The V and J ends lost 4 bases and 10 bases, in that order; junction bases with no gene match: 9. The CDR3 spans 14 residues. The germline gives CDR1 ENHRY, CDR2 SYGVKD. The CDR3 region is CAISVTSEGGEQFF. In nucleotides, the CDR3 is TGTGCCATCAGTGTGACTAGCGAGGGAGGGGAGCAGTTCTTC.

This clone has more than one count but fewer than ten. This rearrangement joins TRBV21-1 to TRBJ1-5; the D call of TRBD1 is as the table states it, not checked on the DNA. TRBV21-1 is a known pseudogene. The CDR3 spans 16 residues. The CDR3 is CASSKVIRDRDQPQHF. The CDR3 DNA reads TGTGCCAGCAGCAAAGTTATTAGGGACAGGGATCAGCCCCAGCATTTT.

For the CDR3, the DNA is TGTGCCAGTGTTCATCCCAGGCGTGGCTACACCTTC. It is translated as CASVHPRRGYTF. V and J are TRBV19 and TRBJ1-2; D is uncertain. Between the trimmed V and J ends, which lost 8 bases and 7 bases, there was a span of 14 bases. Per germline, CDR1 LNHDA and CDR2 SQIVND (reference sequence). The CDR3 length is 12 residues.